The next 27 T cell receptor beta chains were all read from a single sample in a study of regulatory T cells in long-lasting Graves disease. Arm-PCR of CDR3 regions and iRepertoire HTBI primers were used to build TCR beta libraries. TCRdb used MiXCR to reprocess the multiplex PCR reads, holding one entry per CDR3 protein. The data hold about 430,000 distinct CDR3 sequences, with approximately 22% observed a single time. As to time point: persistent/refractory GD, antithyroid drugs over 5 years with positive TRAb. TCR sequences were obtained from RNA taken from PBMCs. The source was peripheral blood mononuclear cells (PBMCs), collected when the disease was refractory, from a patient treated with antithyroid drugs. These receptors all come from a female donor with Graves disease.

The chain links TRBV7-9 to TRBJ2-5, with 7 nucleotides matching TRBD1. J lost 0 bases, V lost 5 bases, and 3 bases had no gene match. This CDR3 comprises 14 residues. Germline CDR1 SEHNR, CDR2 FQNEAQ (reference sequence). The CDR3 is CASSLRGYQETQYF. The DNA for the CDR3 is TGTGCCAGCAGCCTCAGGGGGTACCAAGAGACCCAGTACTTC. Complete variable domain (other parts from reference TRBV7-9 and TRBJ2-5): DTGVSQNPRHKITKRGQNVTFRCDPISEHNRLYWYRQTLGQGPEFLTYFQNEAQLEKSRLLSDRFSAERPKGSFSTLEIQRTEQGDSAMYLCASSLRGYQETQYFGPGTRLLVL.

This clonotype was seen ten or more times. CDR3: CASHRPGQAYGYTF. The CDR3 nucleotides read TGTGCCAGCCACCGCCCCGGACAGGCCTATGGCTACACCTTC. The chain couples TRBV6-1 to TRBJ1-2, with 7 bases identical to TRBD1. This CDR3 is 14 amino acids long. Germline assignment: CDR1 MNHNS and CDR2 SASEGT. Losses at the gene ends were 8 bases for V and 4 bases for J; bases not matched to a gene: 10.

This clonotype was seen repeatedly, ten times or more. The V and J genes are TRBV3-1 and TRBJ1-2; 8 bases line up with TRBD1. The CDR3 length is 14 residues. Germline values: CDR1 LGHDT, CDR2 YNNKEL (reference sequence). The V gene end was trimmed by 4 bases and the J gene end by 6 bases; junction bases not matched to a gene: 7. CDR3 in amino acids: CASSPGTGVNGYTF. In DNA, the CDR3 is TGTGCCAGCAGCCCCGGGACAGGAGTTAATGGCTACACCTTC.

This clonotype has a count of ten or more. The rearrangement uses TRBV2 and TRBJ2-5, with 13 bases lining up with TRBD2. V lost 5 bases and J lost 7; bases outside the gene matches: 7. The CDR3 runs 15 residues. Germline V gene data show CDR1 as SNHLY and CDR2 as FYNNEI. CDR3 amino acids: CASSLTSGGRGTQYF. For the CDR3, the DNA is TGTGCCAGCAGTCTGACTAGCGGGGGGAGGGGGACCCAGTACTTC.

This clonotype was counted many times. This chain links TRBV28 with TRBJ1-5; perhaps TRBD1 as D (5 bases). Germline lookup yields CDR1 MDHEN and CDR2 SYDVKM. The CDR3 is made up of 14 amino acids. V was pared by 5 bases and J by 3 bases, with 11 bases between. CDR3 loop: CASSLGHTNQPQHF. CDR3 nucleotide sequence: TGTGCCAGCAGTCTCGGACACACCAATCAGCCCCAGCATTTT.

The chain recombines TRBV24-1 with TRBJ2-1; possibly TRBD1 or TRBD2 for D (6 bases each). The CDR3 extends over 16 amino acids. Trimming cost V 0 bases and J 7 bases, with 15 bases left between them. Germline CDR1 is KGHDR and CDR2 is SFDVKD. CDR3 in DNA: TGTGCCACCAGTGATTTGTCCGGGGGCGCCGAGAATGAGCAGTTCTTC. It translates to CATSDLSGGAENEQFF.

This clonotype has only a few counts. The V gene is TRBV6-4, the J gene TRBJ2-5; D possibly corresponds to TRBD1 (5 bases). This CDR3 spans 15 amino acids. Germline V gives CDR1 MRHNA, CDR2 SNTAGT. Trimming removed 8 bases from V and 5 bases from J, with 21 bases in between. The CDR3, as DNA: TGTGCCAGCGTGACAGCTAGGGGTCCTTGGGAGACCCAGTACTTC. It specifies CASVTARGPWETQYF.

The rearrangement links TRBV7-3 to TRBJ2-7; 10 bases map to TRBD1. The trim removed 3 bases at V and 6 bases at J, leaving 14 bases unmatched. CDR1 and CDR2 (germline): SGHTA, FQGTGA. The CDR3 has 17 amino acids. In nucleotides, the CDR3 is TGTGCCAGCAGCTTGAGGCCACCGGGACAGGGGATTGGCGAGCAGTACTTC. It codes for CASSLRPPGQGIGEQYF.

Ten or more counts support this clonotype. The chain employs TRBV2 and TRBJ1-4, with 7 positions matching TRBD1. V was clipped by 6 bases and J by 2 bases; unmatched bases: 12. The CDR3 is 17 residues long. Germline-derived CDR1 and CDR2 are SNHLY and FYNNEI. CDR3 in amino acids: CASRGPTGRLTNEKLFF. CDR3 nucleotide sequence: TGTGCCAGCAGGGGACCGACAGGGAGGCTTACTAATGAAAAACTGTTTTTT.

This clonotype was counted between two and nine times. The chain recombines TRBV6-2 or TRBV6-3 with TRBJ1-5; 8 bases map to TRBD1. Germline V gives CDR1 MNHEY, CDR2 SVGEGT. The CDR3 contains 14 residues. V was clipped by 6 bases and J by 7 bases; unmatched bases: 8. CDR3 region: CASSRTGSGQPQHF. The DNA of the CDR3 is TGTGCCAGCAGCCGGACAGGGTCTGGGCAGCCCCAGCATTTT.

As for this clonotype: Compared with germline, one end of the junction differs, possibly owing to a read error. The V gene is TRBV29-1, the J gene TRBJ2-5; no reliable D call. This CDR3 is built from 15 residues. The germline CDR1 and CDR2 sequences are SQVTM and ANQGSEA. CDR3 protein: CSIEGSSWTQETQYF. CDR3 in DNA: TGCAGCATTGAAGGATCATCATGGACCCAAGAGACCCAGTACTTC.

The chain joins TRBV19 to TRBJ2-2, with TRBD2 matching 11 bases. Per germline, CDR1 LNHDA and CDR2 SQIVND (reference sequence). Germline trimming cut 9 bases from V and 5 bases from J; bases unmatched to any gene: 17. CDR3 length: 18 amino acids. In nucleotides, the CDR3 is TGTGCCAGCGGGCCGACTAGCGGGAAGGGATTTGGAACCGGGGAGCTGTTTTTT. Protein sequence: CASGPTSGKGFGTGELFF. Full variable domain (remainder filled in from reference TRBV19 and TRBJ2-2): DGGITQSPKYLFRKEGQNVTLSCEQNLNHDAMYWYRQDPGQGLRLIYYSQIVNDFQKGDIAEGYSVSREKKESFPLTVTSAQKNPTAFYLCASGPTSGKGFGTGELFFGEGSRLTVL.

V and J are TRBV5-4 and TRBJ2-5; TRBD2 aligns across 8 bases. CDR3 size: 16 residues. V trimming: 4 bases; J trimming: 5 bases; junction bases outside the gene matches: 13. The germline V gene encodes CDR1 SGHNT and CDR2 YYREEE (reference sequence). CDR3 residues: CASSKGLAGPQETQYF. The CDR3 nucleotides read TGTGCCAGCAGCAAGGGTTTAGCGGGGCCCCAGGAGACCCAGTACTTC.

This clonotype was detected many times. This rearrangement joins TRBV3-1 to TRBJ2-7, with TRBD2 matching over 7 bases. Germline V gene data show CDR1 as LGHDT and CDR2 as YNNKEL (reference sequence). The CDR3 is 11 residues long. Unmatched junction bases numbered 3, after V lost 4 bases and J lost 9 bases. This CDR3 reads CASSPTSSQYF. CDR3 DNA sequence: TGTGCCAGCAGCCCGACTAGCTCGCAGTACTTC.

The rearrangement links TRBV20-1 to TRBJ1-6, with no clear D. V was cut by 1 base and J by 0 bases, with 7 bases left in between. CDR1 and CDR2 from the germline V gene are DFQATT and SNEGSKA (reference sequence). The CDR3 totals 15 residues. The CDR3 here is CSARVESSYNSPLHF. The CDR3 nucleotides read TGCAGTGCTAGAGTGGAGAGCTCCTATAATTCACCCCTCCACTTT.

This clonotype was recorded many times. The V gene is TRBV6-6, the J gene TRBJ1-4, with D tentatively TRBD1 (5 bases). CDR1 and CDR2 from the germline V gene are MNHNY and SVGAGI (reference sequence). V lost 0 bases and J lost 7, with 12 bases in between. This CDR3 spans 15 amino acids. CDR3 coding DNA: TGTGCCAGCAGTTACTCGGGGGGATTGGGTGAAAAACTGTTTTTT. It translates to CASSYSGGLGEKLFF.

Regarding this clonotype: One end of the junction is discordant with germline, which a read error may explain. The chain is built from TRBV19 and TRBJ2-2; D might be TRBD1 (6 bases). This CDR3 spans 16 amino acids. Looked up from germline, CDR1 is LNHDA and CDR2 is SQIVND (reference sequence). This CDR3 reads CAGRESGHQNTGELFF. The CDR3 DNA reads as TGTGCCGGTAGGGAATCGGGACACCAGAACACCGGGGAGCTGTTTTTT.

The CDR3 sequence: CASSVGHEETQYF. The CDR3 bases are TGTGCCAGCAGCGTAGGACACGAAGAGACCCAGTACTTC. The chain has TRBV9 and TRBJ2-5; D is undetermined. The CDR3 is 13 residues long. V was cut by 0 bases and J by 3 bases, with 6 bases left in between. Germline V gene sequence: CDR1 SGDLS, CDR2 YYNGEE.

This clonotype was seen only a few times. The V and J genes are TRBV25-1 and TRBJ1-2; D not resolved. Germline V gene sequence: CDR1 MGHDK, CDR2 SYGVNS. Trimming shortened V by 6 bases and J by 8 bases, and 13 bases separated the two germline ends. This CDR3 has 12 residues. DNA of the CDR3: TGTGCCAGCAGGGGAGGTCCCCGGGGCTACACCTTC. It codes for CASRGGPRGYTF.

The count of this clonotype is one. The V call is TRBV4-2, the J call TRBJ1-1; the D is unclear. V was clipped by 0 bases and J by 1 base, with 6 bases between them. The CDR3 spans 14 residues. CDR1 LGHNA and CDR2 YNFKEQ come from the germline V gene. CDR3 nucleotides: TGTGCCAGCAGCCAAGATAGGTGGAACACTGAAGCTTTCTTT. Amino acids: CASSQDRWNTEAFF.

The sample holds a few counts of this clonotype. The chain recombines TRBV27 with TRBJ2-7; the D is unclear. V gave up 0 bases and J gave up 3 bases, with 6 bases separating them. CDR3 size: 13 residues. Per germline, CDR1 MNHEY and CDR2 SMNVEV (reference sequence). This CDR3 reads CASSLSINYEQYF. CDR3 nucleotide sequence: TGTGCCAGCAGTTTATCAATTAACTACGAGCAGTACTTC.

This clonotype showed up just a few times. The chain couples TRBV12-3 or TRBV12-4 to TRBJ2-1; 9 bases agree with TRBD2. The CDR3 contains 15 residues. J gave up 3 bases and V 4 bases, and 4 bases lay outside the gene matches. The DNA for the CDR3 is TGTGCCAGCAGTTCCCTTAGCGGGGGCTACAATGAGCAGTTCTTC. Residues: CASSSLSGGYNEQFF.

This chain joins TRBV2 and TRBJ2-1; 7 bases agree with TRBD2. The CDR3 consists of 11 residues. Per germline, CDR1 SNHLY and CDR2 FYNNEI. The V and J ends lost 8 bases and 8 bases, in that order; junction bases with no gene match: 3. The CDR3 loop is CASGGGYEQFF. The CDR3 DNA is TGTGCCAGCGGGGGAGGGTATGAGCAGTTCTTC.

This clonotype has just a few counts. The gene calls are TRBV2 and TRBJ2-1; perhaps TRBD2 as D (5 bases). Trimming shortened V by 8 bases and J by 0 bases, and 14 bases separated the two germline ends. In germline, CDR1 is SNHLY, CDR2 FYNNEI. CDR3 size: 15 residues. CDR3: CASAWAGSSYNEQFF. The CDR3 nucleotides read TGTGCCAGCGCCTGGGCGGGTTCCTCCTACAATGAGCAGTTCTTC.

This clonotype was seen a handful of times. CDR3 bases: TGCAGCGCCCTGGGGGGGAGTGGCCAAGAGACCCAGTACTTC. It translates to CSALGGSGQETQYF. This chain links TRBV29-1 with TRBJ2-5; 7 bases map to TRBD2. The CDR3 contains 14 residues. With V trimmed by 7 bases and J by 1 base, 9 bases remained unmatched. Germline loops: CDR1 SQVTM, CDR2 ANQGSEA.

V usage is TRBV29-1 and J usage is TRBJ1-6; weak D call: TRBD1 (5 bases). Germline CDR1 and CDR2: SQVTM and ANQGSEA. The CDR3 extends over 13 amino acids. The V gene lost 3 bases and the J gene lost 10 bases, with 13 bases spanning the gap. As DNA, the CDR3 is TGCAGCGTTGATTCGGGGGACGGCTCACCCCTCCACTTT. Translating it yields CSVDSGDGSPLHF. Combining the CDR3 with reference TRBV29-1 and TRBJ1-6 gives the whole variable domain SAVISQKPSRDICQRGTSLTIQCQVDSQVTMMFWYRQQPGQSLTLIATANQGSEATYESGFVIDKFPISRPNLTFSTLTVSNMSPEDSSIYLCSVDSGDGSPLHFGNGTRLTVT.

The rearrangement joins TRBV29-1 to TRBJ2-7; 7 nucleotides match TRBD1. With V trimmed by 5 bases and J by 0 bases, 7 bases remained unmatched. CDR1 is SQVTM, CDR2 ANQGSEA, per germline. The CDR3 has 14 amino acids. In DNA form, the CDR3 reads TGCAGCGTTACCACAGGGGCCAGCTCCTACGAGCAGTACTTC. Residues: CSVTTGASSYEQYF.